The following is a TCR beta chain sequence with its context. Its antigen is currently not known. Nothing much larger sits one base from this clone, and base qualities are not available. TCRbeta CDR3 regions were amplified from genomic DNA using the immunoSEQ Assay, a bias-controlled multiplex PCR. The study's processing was this. Within the assay, amplification of reference gene primers was used to estimate how many nucleated cells each sample contained. To quantify the absolute abundance of each unique TCRbeta CDR3 rearrangement, sequence reads were collapsed and filtered. Productive Simpson clonality was computed per sample as the square root of Simpson's diversity index over productive rearrangements. The table comes from immuneACCESS by way of TCRdb, which keeps in-frame sequences with V and J called. Part of the clones is missing from these tables; in studies checked, under half for an unresolved V gene and the rest for unknown reasons. V and J calls and clone size are given by that table; D and trimming were obtained from the DNA. Present in this sample are about 80,000 clones, roughly 80% of which were seen just once. About 35% of the sample lies in the top ten.

The germline V gene supplies CDR1 MNHEY and CDR2 SVGAGI. Inclusive of the bounding cysteine and phenylalanine, the CDR3 is 15 residues long. Only the CDR3 part of the read is kept: 45 bases, read in frame from the first base. Trimming costs V 6 bases and J 1 base, and their ends lie 13 bases apart. This sample was taken from a study of blood T cell repertoires in COVID-19 (dated by TCRdb to about 2020). Study-level background: Samples from collaborators originated in the United States, Italy and Spain and spanned both the acute and convalescent phases of COVID-19. The prospective study material was composed of cDNA or gDNA derived from T cells, B-cell-depleted T cells, or PBMCs. Subjects who had been exposed to COVID-19, were actively infected with it, or had recovered from it provided the deeply sampled blood TCRbeta repertoires that made up the dataset. A freely available public database, intended as a resource for researchers studying the immune response to SARS-CoV-2, is where the repertoires were released. The samples were drawn from the first 160 participants of the ongoing ImmuneRACE study and from 1,254 subjects provided by 6 global collaborators. The sample metadata nearly always contained a de-identified subject ID, COVID-19 status, age in years and sex. Where HLA class I and class II types were available, the types were taken from metadata supplied by the sample provider, not from assay-based typing.

The collaborating institutions used their own protocols to collect whole blood in K2EDTA tubes. For TCRbeta analysis, collaborators shipped samples in one of three forms: frozen whole blood, isolated PBMCs, or DNA extracted from either of those sample types. Points the paper makes about the study in general: Clinical and demographic metadata were provided uncurated, with the amount varying by source and participant.

The sequence derives from a woman aged 70-85 years with acute or convalescent COVID-19. The sequence is built from TRBV6-5 and TRBJ2-1; TRBD2 might be the D gene, on 6 matching bases. Material for sequencing was peripheral blood. The CDR3 has the sequence CASRRRVESYNEQFF. The DNA sequence is TGTGCCAGCAGGCGGAGGGTGGAATCCTACAATGAGCAGTTCTTC.